Listed below are T cell receptor beta chains from one sample, sequenced in a study of cytomegalovirus exposure and HLA in healthy donors. TCRdb's copy holds only in-frame clones and misses some; the assay was immunoSEQ multiplex PCR. In all, the sample yields 150,000 to 200,000 clones. The sequenced sample was PBMCs. The receptors come from a woman aged 60 to 75 in good health and CMV-seronegative. CDR3s include the opening cysteine and the closing phenylalanine or tryptophan. Fields, in order: D gene, V gene, J gene, CDR3 DNA, CDR3 protein. The D gene is left open where the match is weak.

d_call: TRBD2
v_call: TRBV7-6
j_call: TRBJ2-3
cdr3_nt: TGTGCCAGCAGCCTTGGACTAGCTGTAGATACGCAGTATTTT
cdr3_aa: CASSLGLAVDTQYF

d_call: TRBD1
v_call: TRBV7-3
j_call: TRBJ1-6
cdr3_nt: TGTGCCAGCAGCTTATTCGGGACAGGGGACTCACCCCTCCACTTT
cdr3_aa: CASSLFGTGDSPLHF

d_call: -
v_call: TRBV19
j_call: TRBJ1-5
cdr3_nt: TGTGCCAGTAGTATTGGTTACGGGTTCAATCAGCCCCAGCATTTT
cdr3_aa: CASSIGYGFNQPQHF

d_call: -
v_call: TRBV5-6
j_call: TRBJ1-2
cdr3_nt: TGTGCCAGCAGCTCGCAGGGTGTCTATGGCTACACCTTC
cdr3_aa: CASSSQGVYGYTF

d_call: -
v_call: TRBV27
j_call: TRBJ2-1
cdr3_nt: TGTGCCAGCAGTTTAAGGCCCTTAGGAGTAGCCTACAATGAGCAGTTCTTC
cdr3_aa: CASSLRPLGVAYNEQFF

d_call: TRBD1
v_call: TRBV4-1
j_call: TRBJ1-2
cdr3_nt: TGCGCCAGCAGCCAAGCCTCAGGGACAGCAAACTATGGCTACACCTTC
cdr3_aa: CASSQASGTANYGYTF

d_call: -
v_call: TRBV11-1
j_call: TRBJ2-5
cdr3_nt: TGTGCCAGCAGCCCCCCGGACAGCCCGGAGACCCAGTACTTC
cdr3_aa: CASSPPDSPETQYF

d_call: -
v_call: TRBV18
j_call: TRBJ2-7
cdr3_nt: TGTGCCAGCTGCCGGGTCCGCGATTACGAGCAGTACTTC
cdr3_aa: CASCRVRDYEQYF

d_call: -
v_call: TRBV7-9
j_call: TRBJ1-3
cdr3_nt: TGTGCCAGCAGCTTTGGAGGAACAGGAAACACCATATATTTT
cdr3_aa: CASSFGGTGNTIYF

d_call: -
v_call: TRBV9
j_call: TRBJ1-6
cdr3_nt: TGTGCCAGCAGCGTAGCCACCAGGGGCAGCTATAATTCACCCCTCCACTTT
cdr3_aa: CASSVATRGSYNSPLHF

d_call: -
v_call: TRBV7-6
j_call: TRBJ2-7
cdr3_nt: TGTGCCAGCAGCTTAAGGAGCGCCGCGGCCGGCAACGAGCAGTACTTC
cdr3_aa: CASSLRSAAAGNEQYF

d_call: TRBD1
v_call: TRBV9
j_call: TRBJ1-6
cdr3_nt: TGTGCCAGCAGCCCAGGGGGACAGGGAAATTCACCCCTCCACTTT
cdr3_aa: CASSPGGQGNSPLHF

d_call: -
v_call: TRBV10-3
j_call: TRBJ1-4
cdr3_nt: TGTGCCATCAGTGAGAGCACGGGGGGCTTTAATGAAAAACTGTTTTTT
cdr3_aa: CAISESTGGFNEKLFF

d_call: TRBD2
v_call: TRBV10-1
j_call: TRBJ2-1
cdr3_nt: TGCGCCAGCAGCTTACAACCTAGCGGGAGGTACAATGAGCAGTTCTTC
cdr3_aa: CASSLQPSGRYNEQFF

d_call: TRBD1
v_call: TRBV18
j_call: TRBJ2-7
cdr3_nt: TGTGCCAGCTCACAGGGACAGGGGTACGAGCAGTACTTC
cdr3_aa: CASSQGQGYEQYF

d_call: TRBD2
v_call: TRBV2
j_call: TRBJ2-1
cdr3_nt: TGTGCCAGCAGGTGGGGATCGGGGGGCAATGAGCAGTTCTTC
cdr3_aa: CASRWGSGGNEQFF

d_call: -
v_call: TRBV4-2
j_call: TRBJ1-1
cdr3_nt: TGTGCCAGCAGCCAAGTTGAGGAGGGAGGGACTGAAGCTTTCTTT
cdr3_aa: CASSQVEEGGTEAFF

d_call: TRBD1
v_call: TRBV6-6
j_call: TRBJ2-2
cdr3_nt: TGTGCCAGCAGTTCCAGGGGGCAGAACACCGGGGAGCTGTTTTTT
cdr3_aa: CASSSRGQNTGELFF

d_call: TRBD1
v_call: TRBV9
j_call: TRBJ1-6
cdr3_nt: TGTGCCAGCAGCCAATTAGTAGGCAGGGGGAATTCACCCCTCCACTTT
cdr3_aa: CASSQLVGRGNSPLHF

d_call: -
v_call: TRBV6-1
j_call: TRBJ1-5
cdr3_nt: TGTGCCAGCAGTGCAGGGTCATCCGGATCGAAGCAGCCCCAGCATTTT
cdr3_aa: CASSAGSSGSKQPQHF

d_call: TRBD2
v_call: TRBV4-1
j_call: TRBJ2-1
cdr3_nt: TGCGCCAGCTCGGGACTAGCGGGAGTAGGGTCCAATGAGCAGTTCTTC
cdr3_aa: CASSGLAGVGSNEQFF

d_call: TRBD1
v_call: TRBV4-3
j_call: TRBJ1-3
cdr3_nt: TGCGCCAGCAGCCAGTCAGGACAGGGGGGCGGAAACACCATATATTTT
cdr3_aa: CASSQSGQGGGNTIYF

d_call: -
v_call: TRBV27
j_call: TRBJ2-3
cdr3_nt: TGTGCCAGCAGTTTAGGACAGCCTAGCACAGATACGCAGTATTTT
cdr3_aa: CASSLGQPSTDTQYF

d_call: -
v_call: TRBV11-3
j_call: TRBJ2-4
cdr3_nt: TGTGCCTACCGGACAGTAGCCAAAAACATTCAGTACTTC
cdr3_aa: CAYRTVAKNIQYF

d_call: -
v_call: TRBV5-5
j_call: TRBJ1-6
cdr3_nt: TGTGCCAGCAGCTTAAGCCCGCATTCACCCCTCCACTTT
cdr3_aa: CASSLSPHSPLHF

d_call: -
v_call: TRBV6-5
j_call: TRBJ1-1
cdr3_nt: TGTGCCAGCAGTTACTCGGCAGGGGCCAACACTGAAGCTTTCTTT
cdr3_aa: CASSYSAGANTEAFF

d_call: -
v_call: TRBV11-2
j_call: TRBJ2-7
cdr3_nt: TGTGCCAGCAGCTTAGAAGCCCACGAGCAGTACTTC
cdr3_aa: CASSLEAHEQYF

d_call: -
v_call: TRBV6-7
j_call: TRBJ1-4
cdr3_nt: TGTGCCAGCAGTTACTTCGGCAGGGTACGAGAAAAACTGTTTTTT
cdr3_aa: CASSYFGRVREKLFF

d_call: TRBD2
v_call: TRBV29-1
j_call: TRBJ2-7
cdr3_nt: TGCAGCGTTGCCTCAATCCCCGGGACTAGCTTATCGGACGAGCAGTACTTC
cdr3_aa: CSVASIPGTSLSDEQYF

d_call: -
v_call: TRBV9
j_call: TRBJ1-1
cdr3_nt: TGTGCCAGCAGCGTAGGGGCGGGAACTGAGGCTTTCTTT
cdr3_aa: CASSVGAGTEAFF

d_call: -
v_call: TRBV5-1
j_call: TRBJ1-1
cdr3_nt: TGCGCCAGCAGCTTGGAAGGGACACCCGAAGCTTTCTTT
cdr3_aa: CASSLEGTPEAFF

d_call: TRBD1
v_call: TRBV15
j_call: TRBJ1-5
cdr3_nt: TGTGCCACCAGCAGAGATAGAGACAGGGGAACGGGCAATCAGCCCCAGCATTTT
cdr3_aa: CATSRDRDRGTGNQPQHF

d_call: -
v_call: TRBV2
j_call: TRBJ1-1
cdr3_nt: TGTGCCAGCAGTGCAGACATGAACACTGAAGCTTTCTTT
cdr3_aa: CASSADMNTEAFF

d_call: -
v_call: TRBV27
j_call: TRBJ2-1
cdr3_nt: TGTGCCAGCAGCCGCCCTGATAGGACAGATAACAATGAGCAGTTCTTC
cdr3_aa: CASSRPDRTDNNEQFF

d_call: -
v_call: TRBV18
j_call: TRBJ2-5
cdr3_nt: TGTGCCAGCTCACCAGGCGAGACCCAGTACTTC
cdr3_aa: CASSPGETQYF

d_call: TRBD2
v_call: TRBV2
j_call: TRBJ2-2
cdr3_nt: TGTGCCAGCCTTCTTAGCGGGAGGCCCGGCGGGGAGCTGTTTTTT
cdr3_aa: CASLLSGRPGGELFF

d_call: -
v_call: TRBV6-5
j_call: TRBJ2-2
cdr3_nt: TGTGCCAGCAGTTACTCCGGGACTTACACCGGGGAGCTGTTTTTT
cdr3_aa: CASSYSGTYTGELFF

d_call: TRBD2
v_call: TRBV5-1
j_call: TRBJ2-1
cdr3_nt: TGCGCCAGCACCCTAGCGGGGGGTTACAATGAGCAGTTCTTC
cdr3_aa: CASTLAGGYNEQFF

d_call: -
v_call: TRBV11-2
j_call: TRBJ1-4
cdr3_nt: TGTGCCAGCAGCCCAGCCGGCAGGGAAAGCGAAAAACTGTTTTTT
cdr3_aa: CASSPAGRESEKLFF

d_call: -
v_call: TRBV6-6
j_call: TRBJ2-1
cdr3_nt: TGTGCCAGCAGTTATGCAGGGGATTTCTACAATGAGCAGTTCTTC
cdr3_aa: CASSYAGDFYNEQFF

d_call: TRBD1
v_call: TRBV11-2
j_call: TRBJ1-4
cdr3_nt: TGTGCCAGCAGCCCCGGGGACAGGTTGAGGGAAAAACTGTTTTTT
cdr3_aa: CASSPGDRLREKLFF

d_call: TRBD2
v_call: TRBV5-1
j_call: TRBJ2-1
cdr3_nt: TGCGCCAGCAGCTTGGGAGACAGCGGGAGTTCCAATGAGCAGTTCTTC
cdr3_aa: CASSLGDSGSSNEQFF

d_call: TRBD2
v_call: TRBV5-1
j_call: TRBJ2-5
cdr3_nt: TGCGCCAGCACCCGGGGGGATTTTCTAGAAATTGGGCAAGAGACCCAGTACTTC
cdr3_aa: CASTRGDFLEIGQETQYF

d_call: -
v_call: TRBV5-6
j_call: TRBJ2-1
cdr3_nt: TGTGCCAGCAGCCGACCGGACTACCTCAATGAGCAGTTCTTC
cdr3_aa: CASSRPDYLNEQFF

d_call: TRBD1
v_call: TRBV7-6
j_call: TRBJ2-7
cdr3_nt: TGTGCCAGCAGCCCAGACAGGGGGGTAGAGGTCTACGAGCAGTACTTC
cdr3_aa: CASSPDRGVEVYEQYF

d_call: TRBD2
v_call: TRBV27
j_call: TRBJ2-1
cdr3_nt: TGTGCCAGCAGTCGGCTGACTAGCGGTGAGCAGTTCTTC
cdr3_aa: CASSRLTSGEQFF

d_call: TRBD1
v_call: TRBV5-6
j_call: TRBJ2-5
cdr3_nt: TGTGCCAGCAGCTCCACAGGGGGTAACCAAGAGACCCAGTACTTC
cdr3_aa: CASSSTGGNQETQYF

d_call: TRBD1
v_call: TRBV5-1
j_call: TRBJ2-7
cdr3_nt: TGCGCCAGCAGCTTGGGGGACAGCTACTCCTACGAGCAGTACTTC
cdr3_aa: CASSLGDSYSYEQYF

d_call: TRBD1
v_call: TRBV28
j_call: TRBJ1-5
cdr3_nt: TGTGCCAGCAGTTTGGAGGGGGCGCGGGAGCCCCAGCATTTT
cdr3_aa: CASSLEGAREPQHF

d_call: TRBD1
v_call: TRBV7-3
j_call: TRBJ2-7
cdr3_nt: TGTGCCAGCAGCCTAGACAGGGTTATGAACGAGCAGTACTTC
cdr3_aa: CASSLDRVMNEQYF

d_call: TRBD1
v_call: TRBV2
j_call: TRBJ2-1
cdr3_nt: TGTGCCAGCAGGGCACAGGGGGCCTATGAGCAGTTCTTC
cdr3_aa: CASRAQGAYEQFF

d_call: TRBD1
v_call: TRBV5-1
j_call: TRBJ2-7
cdr3_nt: TGCGCCAGCAGCCCGGGACAGGGATCTTACGAGCAGTACTTC
cdr3_aa: CASSPGQGSYEQYF

d_call: TRBD1
v_call: TRBV4-2
j_call: TRBJ1-4
cdr3_nt: TGTGCCAGCAGCCAATCGGGACAGGGAGGCCTCCTTGCAACTAATGAAAAACTGTTTTTT
cdr3_aa: CASSQSGQGGLLATNEKLFF

d_call: -
v_call: TRBV9
j_call: TRBJ1-4
cdr3_nt: TGTGCCAGCAGCGTTGGGGGGGCTGCAACTAATGAAAAACTGTTTTTT
cdr3_aa: CASSVGGAATNEKLFF

d_call: TRBD2
v_call: TRBV5-1
j_call: TRBJ2-1
cdr3_nt: TGCGCCAGCAGCTCCCAGCGGGGGCGCTACAATGAGCAGTTCTTC
cdr3_aa: CASSSQRGRYNEQFF

d_call: -
v_call: TRBV5-1
j_call: TRBJ2-1
cdr3_nt: TGCGCCAGCAGCTTGGACGGGACTTACAATGAGCAGTTCTTC
cdr3_aa: CASSLDGTYNEQFF

d_call: TRBD2
v_call: TRBV5-1
j_call: TRBJ2-1
cdr3_nt: TGCGCCAGCAGCCTAAGAGGGACTAGCGGGATTTGGCCCCCGGGGGGTGAGCAGTTCTTC
cdr3_aa: CASSLRGTSGIWPPGGEQFF

d_call: -
v_call: TRBV5-6
j_call: TRBJ1-3
cdr3_nt: TGTGCCAGCAGCACCACAGGGTCGGTTGGCACCATATATTTT
cdr3_aa: CASSTTGSVGTIYF

d_call: -
v_call: TRBV11-2
j_call: TRBJ2-2
cdr3_nt: TGTGCCAGCAGCTTAGATCGAGGGGGAAGGACCGGGGAGCTGTTTTTT
cdr3_aa: CASSLDRGGRTGELFF

d_call: TRBD1
v_call: TRBV2
j_call: TRBJ1-1
cdr3_nt: TGTGCCAGCAGCCTACAGGGGGCGAACACTGAAGCTTTCTTT
cdr3_aa: CASSLQGANTEAFF